The 9 T cell receptor beta chains below were found in one sample sequenced in a study of cytomegalovirus exposure and HLA in healthy donors. Sequencing used immunoSEQ multiplex PCR; TCRdb keeps in-frame clones, though not all of them. Among some 250,000 clones listed, almost 90% were seen once. What was sequenced was PBMCs. Receptors originate from a woman aged 18-30 years in good health and CMV-seronegative.

V gene TRBV2 combines with J gene TRBJ2-5; perhaps TRBD1 as D (6 bases). This CDR3 spans 16 amino acids. V was trimmed by 7 bases and J by 5 bases, leaving 23 bases between them. From germline, CDR1 is SNHLY and CDR2 FYNNEI. CDR3 in DNA: TGTGCCAGCATACCACTTGTCCAGGGGCGCGCGGAGACCCAGTACTTC. It is translated as CASIPLVQGRAETQYF.

V gene TRBV7-9 combines with J gene TRBJ1-2, with D possibly matching TRBD1 (6 bases). V lost 5 bases and J 4 bases, leaving 14 bases between the germline ends. Germline CDR1 reads SEHNR; CDR2 reads FQNEAQ (reference sequence). CDR3 length: 14 amino acids. Written as DNA, the CDR3 is TGTGCCAGCAGCCGGATAACAGGGTCCTATGGCTACACCTTC. This sequence encodes CASSRITGSYGYTF.

The chain is built from TRBV20-1 and TRBJ2-5, with D unclear. CDR1 and CDR2 (germline): DFQATT, SNEGSKA (reference sequence). V was cut by 5 bases and J by 4 bases, with 8 bases left in between. CDR3 length equals 11 residues. CDR3 bases: TGCAGTGCTGAGAGGCGAGAGACCCAGTACTTC. Amino acid sequence: CSAERRETQYF.

The chain recombines TRBV5-6 with TRBJ1-1; 8 nucleotides agree with TRBD1. The CDR3 is 12 amino acids. From germline, CDR1 is SGHDT and CDR2 YYEEEE. The V segment lost 4 bases and the J segment 13 bases; nucleotides outside the gene matches: 9. DNA for the CDR3: TGTGCCAGCAGCCCCGGACAGGGTGACGGTTTCTTT. It is translated as CASSPGQGDGFF.

The chain has TRBV7-9 and TRBJ1-1; D uncertain. V was trimmed by 4 bases and J by 2 bases, leaving 11 bases between them. CDR1 and CDR2 from the germline V gene are SEHNR and FQNEAQ (reference sequence). The length of the CDR3 is 14 residues. The CDR3 nucleotides read TGTGCCAGCAGCTCGCTCAGGATAAACACTGAAGCTTTCTTT. Encoded protein: CASSSLRINTEAFF.

DNA for the CDR3: TGTGCCAGCAGCTTAGGGACTATGATTAGCACAGATACGCAGTATTTT. It codes for CASSLGTMISTDTQYF. The genes are TRBV7-6 and TRBJ2-3; tentative D call: TRBD2 (6 bases). The CDR3 covers 16 residues. Germline lookup yields CDR1 SGHVS and CDR2 FNYEAQ. V shed 1 base and J shed 0 bases, with 11 bases lying between them.

This rearrangement joins TRBV7-9 to TRBJ1-4, with TRBD1 matching 12 bases. J gave up 6 bases and V 0 bases, and 11 bases lay outside the gene matches. Germline CDR1 reads SEHNR; CDR2 reads FQNEAQ (reference sequence). This CDR3 is 19 amino acids long. CDR3 DNA: TGTGCCAGCAGCTTAGCGCGACCCGGGACAGGGGGCGCGGATGAAAAACTGTTTTTT. It specifies CASSLARPGTGGADEKLFF. Together with reference TRBV7-9 and TRBJ1-4, the CDR3 gives the full variable domain: DTGVSQNPRHKITKRGQNVTFRCDPISEHNRLYWYRQTLGQGPEFLTYFQNEAQLEKSRLLSDRFSAERPKGSFSTLEIQRTEQGDSAMYLCASSLARPGTGGADEKLFFGSGTQLSVL.

The chain recombines TRBV5-8 with TRBJ2-1; the D gene is possibly TRBD2 (6 bases). Germline V gene sequence: CDR1 SGHTS, CDR2 YDEGEE. The V gene lost 5 bases and the J gene lost 8 bases, with 11 bases spanning the gap. The CDR3 is made up of 12 amino acids. In nucleotides, the CDR3 is TGTGCCAGCAGGGGCGGGGTGGATGAGCAGTTCTTC. It codes for CASRGGVDEQFF.

V and J are TRBV28 and TRBJ1-4, with unresolved D. The ends were cut back, 5 bases at V and 3 bases at J, with 10 bases in the middle. Germline CDR1 reads MDHEN; CDR2 reads SYDVKM. The CDR3 sequence is 14 residues long. The CDR3 nucleotides read TGTGCCAGCAGTCCGGTGTTTGCTAATGAAAAACTGTTTTTT. Protein sequence: CASSPVFANEKLFF.